These 26 T cell receptor beta chains share one sample of origin, sequenced in a study. From the RT-PCR reads, TCRdb called clonotypes with MiXCR, one entry per CDR3 protein. In the table there are hundreds of thousands of distinct CDR3 sequences, 14% of which are singletons. Sequences were obtained from memory CD4+ T cells from blood. These receptors were collected from a female donor in good health, serving as a healthy control.

This clonotype showed up just a few times. V is TRBV24-1 and J is TRBJ2-5, with TRBD2 as a possible D gene (6 bases). CDR1 and CDR2 from the germline V gene are KGHDR and SFDVKD. The ends were cut back, 4 bases at V and 5 bases at J, with 19 bases in the middle. CDR3 length equals 16 residues. CDR3 in DNA: TGTGCCACCAGTGACTCGGGACGGCCTGCGGGGGAGACCCAGTACTTC. Protein: CATSDSGRPAGETQYF.

This clonotype was observed many times. The chain has TRBV5-1 and TRBJ2-1, with no clear D. This CDR3 is built from 13 residues. V was cut by 0 bases and J by 9 bases, with 10 bases left in between. The germline V gene has CDR1 SGHRS and CDR2 YFSETQ. CDR3 loop: CASSLVVVGEQFF. The CDR3 DNA reads as TGCGCCAGCAGCTTGGTAGTGGTGGGTGAGCAGTTCTTC.

The chain is built from TRBV4-2 and TRBJ2-3; 11 bases fit TRBD2. CDR1 is LGHNA, CDR2 YNFKEQ, per germline. The CDR3 contains 16 residues. V was pared by 6 bases and J by 5 bases, with 10 bases of the junction left unmatched. The CDR3 sequence is CASRPLLAGVGDTQYF. Here the CDR3 DNA reads TGTGCCAGCAGGCCTCTACTAGCGGGAGTTGGAGATACGCAGTATTTT.

This clonotype appeared many times. The chain couples TRBV29-1 to TRBJ2-1, with D perhaps TRBD1 (5 bases). CDR1 and CDR2 from the germline V gene are SQVTM and ANQGSEA. The length of the CDR3 is 13 residues. The V and J ends lost 4 bases and 2 bases respectively, with 9 bases between them. In DNA form, the CDR3 reads TGCAGCGTTGCAGGCAGGGCCTACAATGAGCAGTTCTTC. It is translated as CSVAGRAYNEQFF.

This sequence joins TRBV20-1 and TRBJ2-3, with TRBD2 identical over 10 bases. V was pared by 6 bases and J by 6 bases, with 9 bases of the junction left unmatched. Germline assignment: CDR1 DFQATT and CDR2 SNEGSKA (reference sequence). CDR3 size: 14 residues. The chain's CDR3 is CSAPLAGAGDTQYF. As DNA, the CDR3 is TGCAGTGCCCCGCTAGCGGGAGCGGGGGATACGCAGTATTTT.

This clonotype was recorded at least ten times. The rearrangement uses TRBV5-6 and TRBJ2-4; 13 bases align to TRBD2. There are 19 residues in the CDR3. The ends lost 3 bases at V and 0 bases at J; junction bases unmatched: 9. The germline V gene has CDR1 SGHDT and CDR2 YYEEEE. The CDR3 is CASSSLAGGPASAKNIQYF. The CDR3 bases are TGTGCCAGCAGCTCACTAGCGGGAGGGCCCGCCTCAGCCAAAAACATTCAGTACTTC. Variable domain in full (rest from reference TRBV5-6 and TRBJ2-4): DAGVTQSPTHLIKTRGQQVTLRCSPKSGHDTVSWYQQALGQGPQFIFQYYEEEERQRGNFPDRFSGHQFPNYSSELNVNALLLGDSALYLCASSSLAGGPASAKNIQYFGAGTRLSVL.

This chain joins TRBV10-3 and TRBJ1-5; maybe TRBD1 (6 bases). With 0 bases removed from V and 0 bases from J, the gap between germline ends came to 12 bases. The CDR3 totals 17 residues. Germline V gene lookup returns CDR1 ENHRY and CDR2 SYGVKD. Here the CDR3 DNA reads TGTGCCATCAGTGAGTCCTCAGGGGCGACTAGCAATCAGCCCCAGCATTTT. Protein: CAISESSGATSNQPQHF.

This clonotype turned up a few times. The J gene is TRBJ1-3, the V gene TRBV20-1, with TRBD1 matching 9 bases. The CDR3 covers 13 residues. V gave up 6 bases and J gave up 7 bases; unmatched junction bases: 7. CDR1 is DFQATT and CDR2 is SNEGSKA in the germline V gene (reference sequence). The CDR3 loop reads CSAAGTGTNTIYF. The DNA for the CDR3 is TGCAGTGCAGCCGGGACAGGGACGAACACCATATATTTT.

This clonotype was detected a few times. This chain links TRBV21-1 with TRBJ1-2; TRBD1, the table's D call, was not compared with the DNA. TRBV21-1 is a known pseudogene. The CDR3 spans 16 residues. CDR3 protein: CASSKEEYRGDYGYTF. In nucleotides, the CDR3 is TGTGCCAGCAGCAAAGAGGAATACAGGGGGGACTATGGCTACACCTTC.

In its sample, this clonotype was seen a few times. V usage is TRBV2 and J usage is TRBJ2-1; perhaps TRBD2 as D (5 bases). The CDR3 covers 13 residues. Trimming took off 7 bases at V and 5 bases at J, with 12 bases between the two ends. From germline, CDR1 is SNHLY and CDR2 FYNNEI. The CDR3 loop is CASTLGLNNEQFF. The CDR3 DNA follows: TGTGCCAGCACTCTAGGACTGAACAATGAGCAGTTCTTC. Full variable domain (missing parts from reference TRBV2 and TRBJ2-1): EPEVTQTPSHQVTQMGQEVILRCVPISNHLYFYWYRQILGQKVEFLVSFYNNEISEKSEIFDDQFSVERPDGSNFTLKIRSTKLEDSAMYFCASTLGLNNEQFFGPGTRLTVL.

The rearrangement uses TRBV12-3 or TRBV12-4 and TRBJ2-7; D is perhaps TRBD1 (7 bases). V lost 4 bases and J lost 3, with 13 bases in between. The CDR3 runs to 14 residues. In DNA form, the CDR3 reads TGTGCCAGCAGTTCAGGGGGGCTCCTCTACGAGCAGTACTTC. It codes for CASSSGGLLYEQYF.

This clonotype has just a few counts. The rearrangement links TRBV20-1 to TRBJ2-5; either TRBD1 or TRBD2 may fit D (5 bases each). The CDR3 runs 15 residues. V lost 6 bases to trimming and J lost 2 bases, with 19 bases between them. From germline, CDR1 is DFQATT and CDR2 SNEGSKA (reference sequence). Here the CDR3 reads CSASPGAFEQETQYF. The CDR3 nucleotides read TGCAGTGCCTCGCCCGGGGCCTTCGAACAAGAGACCCAGTACTTC.

The V gene is TRBV27, the J gene TRBJ2-3; the D is unclear. The CDR3 consists of 14 residues. Trimming pared 2 bases from V and 4 bases from J, leaving 10 bases between. Germline V lookup: CDR1 MNHEY, CDR2 SMNVEV (reference sequence). The CDR3 loop reads CASSLREPADTQYF. The CDR3 DNA reads as TGTGCCAGCAGTTTAAGAGAGCCCGCAGATACGCAGTATTTT.

This clonotype came up many times. The gene calls are TRBV12-3 or TRBV12-4 and TRBJ1-6; maybe TRBD1 (5 bases). Trimming pared 3 bases from V and 10 bases from J, leaving 10 bases between. This CDR3 has 13 amino acids. The CDR3 here is CASSFAGSSPLHF. The CDR3 DNA reads TGTGCCAGCAGTTTTGCAGGGAGCTCACCCCTCCACTTT.

This clonotype appeared a few times. The chain is built from TRBV20-1 and TRBJ2-1; 9 positions match TRBD2. Germline V CDR1 and CDR2: DFQATT, SNEGSKA (reference sequence). Germline trimming cut 1 base from V and 6 bases from J; bases unmatched to any gene: 7. There are 15 residues in the CDR3. CDR3 sequence reads: CSARVWLAGTNEQFF. The CDR3 DNA follows: TGCAGTGCTAGAGTCTGGCTAGCGGGGACCAATGAGCAGTTCTTC.

This clonotype showed up many times. The V gene is TRBV15, the J gene TRBJ1-1, with D possibly being TRBD1 (6 bases). V was pared by 4 bases and J by 0 bases, with 12 bases between. CDR1 and CDR2 from the germline V gene are LNHNV and YYDKDF (reference sequence). The CDR3 runs 15 residues. The CDR3 here is CATSTGQFMNTEAFF. The DNA for the CDR3 is TGTGCCACCAGCACTGGACAGTTCATGAACACTGAAGCTTTCTTT.

At least ten counts were recorded for this clonotype. J is TRBJ1-5 and V is TRBV12-3 or TRBV12-4; 8 bases match TRBD1. V lost 1 base, J lost 2 bases, and 4 bases stayed unmatched. There are 16 residues in the CDR3. CDR3 amino acids: CASSLGTGLGNQPQHF. CDR3 DNA: TGTGCCAGCAGTTTAGGGACAGGGCTTGGCAATCAGCCCCAGCATTTT.

This clonotype was seen repeatedly, ten times or more. The chain combines TRBV4-2 with TRBJ2-1; maybe TRBD1 (5 bases). Germline V gene sequence: CDR1 LGHNA, CDR2 YNFKEQ. V was trimmed by 0 bases and J by 9 bases, leaving 9 bases between them. The CDR3 sequence is 13 residues long. DNA of the CDR3: TGTGCCAGCAGCCAAGACGGTCAGGGTGAGCAGTTCTTC. It encodes CASSQDGQGEQFF.

V is TRBV5-5 and J is TRBJ2-6, with D perhaps assigned TRBD1 or TRBD2 (5 bases each). CDR3 length: 17 amino acids. Trimming took off 3 bases at V and 4 bases at J, with 17 bases between the two ends. Germline CDR1 and CDR2: SGHKS and YYEKEE (reference sequence). CDR3 protein: CASSSGAGLWGANVLTF. The CDR3 DNA reads TGTGCCAGCAGCTCCGGGGCAGGGCTTTGGGGGGCCAACGTCCTGACTTTC.

This chain links TRBV12-3 or TRBV12-4 with TRBJ2-7; D is perhaps TRBD1 or TRBD2 (6 bases each). V lost 3 bases to trimming and J lost 2 bases, with 14 bases between them. The CDR3 is 15 amino acids. CDR3 in amino acids: CASSFRGVNPYEQYF. The CDR3 DNA is TGTGCCAGCAGTTTTAGGGGGGTCAACCCCTACGAGCAGTACTTC.

V gene TRBV7-3 combines with J gene TRBJ2-1, with 11 bases lining up with TRBD2. This CDR3 is built from 16 residues. Germline values: CDR1 SGHTA, CDR2 FQGTGA. With V trimmed by 4 bases and J by 1 base, 3 bases remained unmatched. The CDR3 here is CASSSGLAVSYNEQFF. The CDR3 DNA is TGTGCCAGCAGCTCGGGACTAGCGGTTTCCTACAATGAGCAGTTCTTC.

Many counts were recorded for this clonotype. The chain links TRBV2 to TRBJ1-3; D uncertain. Trimming removed 0 bases from V and 4 bases from J, with 10 bases in between. Germline assignment: CDR1 SNHLY and CDR2 FYNNEI. The CDR3 runs to 15 residues. The CDR3 protein is CASSEAPGLGNTIYF. The DNA for the CDR3 is TGTGCCAGCAGTGAAGCGCCGGGGTTGGGAAACACCATATATTTT.

This chain uses TRBV6-2 or TRBV6-3 with TRBJ2-1, with 7 bases matching TRBD2. The germline V gene encodes CDR1 MNHEY and CDR2 SVGEGT. The CDR3 extends over 17 amino acids. V was clipped by 0 bases and J by 4 bases; unmatched bases: 9. DNA of the CDR3: TGTGCCAGCAGTTACTCGAGGTCGGGACTACCTTACAATGAGCAGTTCTTC. It translates to CASSYSRSGLPYNEQFF.

CDR3 protein: CASSYGDLNTGELFF. For the CDR3, the DNA is TGTGCCAGCAGTTACGGCGACTTGAACACCGGGGAGCTGTTTTTT. The chain employs TRBV6-5 and TRBJ2-2; the D is unclear. The V and J ends lost 2 bases and 1 base respectively, with 8 bases between them. The CDR3 covers 15 residues. CDR1 and CDR2 from the germline V gene are MNHEY and SVGAGI.

This clonotype was recorded a few times. This chain connects TRBV20-1 to TRBJ2-4; D may correspond to TRBD1 or TRBD2 (5 bases each). CDR3 size: 14 residues. V lost 5 bases and J lost 0, with 11 bases in between. CDR1 and CDR2 from the germline V gene are DFQATT and SNEGSKA (reference sequence). The CDR3 DNA reads TGCAGTGCTCCGGGGACCTTAGCCAAAAACATTCAGTACTTC. It translates to CSAPGTLAKNIQYF.

This sequence joins TRBV5-5 and TRBJ2-2; D call uncertain. Germline loops: CDR1 SGHKS, CDR2 YYEKEE (reference sequence). This CDR3 has 12 amino acids. Trimming shortened V by 7 bases and J by 3 bases, and 7 bases separated the two germline ends. DNA for the CDR3: TGTGCCAGCGGCCCCGACACCGGGGAGCTGTTTTTT. Amino acids: CASGPDTGELFF.